This T cell receptor (beta chain) was sequenced in a study of identical twins. Study-level results: Abundant beta clonotypes from cord blood bore fewer insertions; memory repertoires lacked this pattern.

The CDR3 loop spans 15 amino acids. Per the germline V gene, CDR1 is LGHDT and CDR2 is YNNKEL (reference sequence). The J segment lost 9 bases and the V segment lost 4 bases, leaving 11 bases of the junction unmatched. On this clonotype: Its antigen is undetermined.

MiXCR was run by TCRdb on the 5' RACE reads, yielding one entry per CDR3 protein. The sample yields about 550,000 distinct CDR3 sequences, about 22% seen once. Every donor was a healthy Caucasian. These data were likewise used in another study, on yellow fever vaccine responses in identical twins.

The receptor's source is a woman between 18 and 30 years old in good health. This sequence joins TRBV3-1 and TRBJ2-4; 8 positions agree with TRBD2. The sequenced sample consisted of CD4+ T cells sorted from blood. The DNA of the CDR3 is TGTGCCAGCAGCCTCAACTCGGGGGGGAGCGGCATTCAGTACTTC. Amino acids: CASSLNSGGSGIQYF.